The 9 T cell receptor beta chains in this list originate from one sample, sequenced in a study of T cell repertoires in cytomegalovirus infection. TCRdb independently ran MiXCR on the reads; one entry per CDR3 protein. The sample carries 300,000 or so distinct CDR3 sequences, around 25% recorded once. What was sequenced was PBMCs. These receptors originate from a human donor in good health (CMV status not recorded). Some clones in this sample may be carry-over from other donors' samples.

The count of this clonotype is one. The chain is built from TRBV6-5 and TRBJ1-5, with a tentative D call TRBD1 (5 bases). The CDR3 spans 16 residues. Germline loops: CDR1 MNHEY, CDR2 SVGAGI. Trimming took 5 bases from V and 0 from J, leaving 14 bases between them. The CDR3 sequence is CASSAKLGTSNQPQHF. Written as DNA, the CDR3 is TGTGCCAGCAGTGCGAAGCTCGGGACTAGCAATCAGCCCCAGCATTTT.

Here the CDR3 DNA reads TGTGCCAGCAGCTTAGAAGAGGGACCGAGCTCCTATAATTCACCCCTCCACTTT. Protein sequence: CASSLEEGPSSYNSPLHF. V usage is TRBV7-2 and J usage is TRBJ1-6, with D tentatively TRBD1 (5 bases). The CDR3 runs 18 residues. Trimming left V 1 base short and J 0 bases short, with 13 bases between. Germline V gene lookup returns CDR1 SGHTA and CDR2 FQGNSA.

This clonotype appeared many times. The chain employs TRBV7-8 and TRBJ2-7; 9 nucleotides line up with TRBD2. J lost 4 bases, V lost 5 bases, and 12 bases had no gene match. This CDR3 has 16 residues. The germline V gene encodes CDR1 SGHVS and CDR2 FQNEAQ. The CDR3, as DNA: TGTGCCAGCAGCCCTTCTAGGGCGGGAGGGCTTTACGAGCAGTACTTC. The encoded protein is CASSPSRAGGLYEQYF.

This clonotype was counted between two and nine times. The chain carries TRBV10-1 and TRBJ2-2; TRBD1 aligns across 12 bases. The germline gives CDR1 WNHNN, CDR2 SYGVQD (reference sequence). The CDR3 totals 16 residues. The J segment lost 6 bases and the V segment lost 6 bases, leaving 8 bases of the junction unmatched. The CDR3 reads CASSGDRGRGSGELFF. As DNA, the CDR3 is TGCGCCAGCAGCGGGGACAGGGGGCGAGGGTCCGGGGAGCTGTTTTTT.

The rearrangement links TRBV12-3 or TRBV12-4 to TRBJ2-2, with D hard to call. Trimming removed 2 bases from V and 7 bases from J, with 11 bases in between. This CDR3 region has 14 residues. The DNA for the CDR3 is TGTGCCAGCAGTTTAAACCCGGTGGGCGGGGAGCTGTTTTTT. It specifies CASSLNPVGGELFF.

The table lists this clonotype with a few counts. The rearrangement joins TRBV19 to TRBJ2-7; D tentatively fits TRBD1 or TRBD2 (5 bases each). CDR1 and CDR2 from the germline V gene are LNHDA and SQIVND (reference sequence). Trimming shortened V by 5 bases and J by 2 bases, and 13 bases separated the two germline ends. There are 14 residues in the CDR3. CDR3 residues: CASSFGDGTYEQYF. CDR3 sequence (DNA): TGTGCCAGTAGTTTTGGGGACGGAACCTACGAGCAGTACTTC.

A few counts support this clonotype. The chain has TRBV29-1 and TRBJ2-1; no firm D call. The CDR3 has 11 amino acids. V dropped 7 bases and J dropped 9 bases, with 13 bases sitting between them. Germline V gene sequence: CDR1 SQVTM, CDR2 ANQGSEA. CDR3 coding DNA: TGCAGCGCTACCCCCGGAAGTGAGCAGTTCTTC. It codes for CSATPGSEQFF.

This clonotype was observed many times. The gene calls are TRBV28 and TRBJ2-7; D remains unclear. The V and J ends lost 6 bases and 3 bases respectively, with 9 bases between them. The CDR3 sequence is 12 residues long. The V gene's germline CDR1 is MDHEN and CDR2 SYDVKM. The CDR3 bases are TGTGCCAGCAGGGGGAACAGCTACGAGCAGTACTTC. The encoded protein is CASRGNSYEQYF.

This clonotype was seen at least ten times. The rearrangement links TRBV7-2 to TRBJ2-7; 8 nucleotides line up with TRBD1. V lost 2 bases, J lost 4 bases, and 4 bases stayed unmatched. In germline, CDR1 is SGHTA, CDR2 FQGNSA. CDR3 size: 14 residues. CDR3 sequence: CASSLNRQGYEQYF. The CDR3 DNA reads TGTGCCAGCAGCTTAAACCGACAGGGGTACGAGCAGTACTTC. Complete variable domain (other parts from reference TRBV7-2 and TRBJ2-7): GAGVSQSPSNKVTEKGKDVELRCDPISGHTALYWYRQSLGQGLEFLIYFQGNSAPDKSGLPSDRFSAERTGGSVSTLTIQRTQQEDSAVYLCASSLNRQGYEQYFGPGTRLTVT.